This T cell receptor beta chain was obtained from a study of CD8+CD57+ T cells in acquired aplastic anemia. For the study at large: Sorted CD4+ and CD8+ cells gave a mean 3.2 ug DNA, range about 0.19 to 27.4 ug.

The germline V gene has CDR1 MNHEY and CDR2 SMNVEV (reference sequence). V shed 5 bases and J shed 8 bases, with 15 bases lying between them. The CDR3 has 13 amino acids. Points from the study as a whole: Patients and controls turned out to have twenty-nine CD8+ CDR3 sequences in common. Researchers reported that CD8+ Simpson's diversity was not significantly different in patients versus controls.

Profiling that covered TCR beta VDJ and CDR3 relied on genomic DNA as its template. MiXCR, applied by TCRdb to the reads, yields one record per CDR3 protein. The sample contains around 250,000 distinct CDR3 sequences, roughly 50% of which appear only once. This clonotype was seen ten or more times. Its cognate antigen is unknown. The V gene is TRBV27, the J gene TRBJ1-2; D uncertain. Sequencing was performed on sorted CD4+, CD8+, or CD8+CD57+ T cells (not recorded which) from PBMCs. This TCR derives from a human donor with severe aplastic anemia or a healthy control (not recorded which). The CDR3 loop reads CASSHDRTMGYTF. CDR3 in DNA: TGTGCCAGCAGTCATGACCGCACTATGGGCTACACCTTC.